Sequencing of this T cell receptor (beta chain) was carried out in a study of blood T cell repertoires in COVID-19. Assay: immunoSEQ multiplex PCR; the TCRdb copy retains only in-frame clones and omits some. The profile shows some 230,000 clones, about four fifths of them singletons. Losses at the gene ends were 3 bases for V and 6 bases for J; bases not matched to a gene: 4. The CDR3 sequence is 14 residues long. Germline CDR1 is DFQATT and CDR2 is SNEGSKA (reference sequence). This TCR came from a woman aged 25-40 years who had recovered from COVID-19. The chain links TRBV20-1 to TRBJ2-7, with 14 bases matching TRBD2. Input material: peripheral blood. CDR3 DNA: TGCAGTGCTAGTCCGGGACTAGCGGGGGTCGAGCAGTACTTC. This sequence encodes CSASPGLAGVEQYF.